This record covers a single T cell receptor (beta chain). Its target is unknown. The data belong to a study of CD8 T cells in ankylosing spondylitis. Study results and limitations: Peripheral blood samples showed relatively rare disease-linked clones, and these clones were CD8+.

TCRdb used MiXCR to reprocess the 5' RACE reads, holding one entry per CDR3 protein. The data hold 100,000 to 150,000 distinct CDR3 sequences, with around 10% observed a single time. Looked up from germline, CDR1 is SGHTA and CDR2 is FQGNSA. Trimming removed 2 bases at V and 2 bases at J, with 12 bases between. The CDR3 contains 15 residues. V and J are TRBV7-2 and TRBJ1-2, with D possibly TRBD1 on 5 matching bases. The material sequenced was blood, either unsorted or a sorted T cell fraction (not recorded which). The receptor was derived from a female donor with ankylosing spondylitis or in good health (not recorded which). In DNA, the CDR3 is TGTGCCAGCAGCTTACGGGCCGAGGGGAACTATGGCTACACCTTC. Translation: CASSLRAEGNYGYTF.